This record concerns one T cell receptor beta chain sequence. The record originates from a study of CD8+ T cells in alopecia areata. The V gene end was trimmed by 1 base and the J gene end by 3 bases; junction bases not matched to a gene: 4. The CDR3 spans 15 residues. CDR1 and CDR2 from the germline V gene are SGHTA and FQGNSA. Treatment defined: oral pan-JAK inhibitor, 5-10 mg twice daily. Patients with alopecia areata provided lesional scalp punch biopsies as well as peripheral blood. CD4+ and CD8+ T cells were sorted from PBMCs. Extracted RNA was reverse transcribed into cDNA, the sequencing template. Here immunoSEQ multiplex PCR was the method, and the copy in TCRdb shows in-frame clones only, minus some. The sample records about 140,000 clones, about four fifths being singletons.

The rearrangement joins TRBV7-2 to TRBJ2-3, with TRBD2 matching 7 bases. This TCR derives from a human donor with alopecia areata. This sample comprised CD8+ T cells sorted from blood, obtained at week 4, from a patient treated with tofacitinib. CDR3 DNA: TGTGCCAGCAGCTTAGAGGCGGGGGTAACAGATACGCAGTATTTT. It translates to CASSLEAGVTDTQYF. Filled out from reference TRBV7-2 and TRBJ2-3, the complete variable domain reads GAGVSQSPSNKVTEKGKDVELRCDPISGHTALYWYRQSLGQGLEFLIYFQGNSAPDKSGLPSDRFSAERTGGSVSTLTIQRTQQEDSAVYLCASSLEAGVTDTQYFGPGTRLTVL.